This entry is about one T cell receptor beta chain. Its target is not known. The germline V gene encodes CDR1 GTSNPN and CDR2 SVGIG (reference sequence). V was clipped by 4 bases and J by 6 bases, with 13 bases between them. The CDR3 runs 14 residues. This sample is drawn from a study of CD8+ T cells in alopecia areata. Study at large: Once tofacitinib had been taken for 6 to 18 months, 6 months off drug followed. The study, taken as a whole, reports: Higher clonality was seen in lesional scalp than in normal scalp, especially in alopecia totalis/universalis.

RNA extraction and reverse transcription yielded cDNA as sequencing template. TCRdb keeps only in-frame clones here, not all; method: immunoSEQ multiplex PCR. The sample contains about 97,000 clones, approximately 42% of which appear only once. This chain connects TRBV30 to TRBJ1-6; no clear D. The sequencing sample was made of CD4+ T cells sorted from blood. This clonotype was obtained from a human donor with alopecia areata. The CDR3 DNA reads as TGTGCCTGGACTCGGAAGGGATTTAATTCACCCCTCCACTTT. This sequence encodes CAWTRKGFNSPLHF.